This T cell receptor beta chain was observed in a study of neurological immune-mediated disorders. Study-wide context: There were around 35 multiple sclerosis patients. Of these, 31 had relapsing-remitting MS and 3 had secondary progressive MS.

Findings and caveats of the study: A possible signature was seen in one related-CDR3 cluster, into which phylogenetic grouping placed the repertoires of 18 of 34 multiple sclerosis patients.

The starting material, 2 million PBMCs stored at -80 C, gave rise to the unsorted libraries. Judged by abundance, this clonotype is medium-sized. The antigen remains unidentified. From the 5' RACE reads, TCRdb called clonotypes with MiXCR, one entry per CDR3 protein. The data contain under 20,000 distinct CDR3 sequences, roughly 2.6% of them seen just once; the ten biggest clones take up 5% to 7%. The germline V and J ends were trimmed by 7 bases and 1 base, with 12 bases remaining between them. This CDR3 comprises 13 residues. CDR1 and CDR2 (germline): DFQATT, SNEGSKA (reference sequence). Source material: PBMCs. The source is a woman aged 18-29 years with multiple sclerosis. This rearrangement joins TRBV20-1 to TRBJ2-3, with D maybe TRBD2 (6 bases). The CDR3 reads CSGPGLGTDTQYF. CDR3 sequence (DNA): TGCAGTGGACCGGGACTGGGCACAGATACGCAGTATTTT.